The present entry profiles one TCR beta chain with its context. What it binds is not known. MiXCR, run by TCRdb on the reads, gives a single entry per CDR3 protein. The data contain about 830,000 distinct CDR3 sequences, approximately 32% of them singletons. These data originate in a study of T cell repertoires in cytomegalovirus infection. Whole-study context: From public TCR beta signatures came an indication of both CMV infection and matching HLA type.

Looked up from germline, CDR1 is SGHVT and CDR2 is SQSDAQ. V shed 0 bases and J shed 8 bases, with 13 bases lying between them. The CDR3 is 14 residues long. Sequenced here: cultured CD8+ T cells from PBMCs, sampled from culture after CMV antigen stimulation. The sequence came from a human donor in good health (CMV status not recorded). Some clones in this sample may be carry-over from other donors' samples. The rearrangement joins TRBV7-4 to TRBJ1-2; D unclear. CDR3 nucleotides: TGTGCCAGCAGCTTAGCTGGCCCTCCGGAGGGCTACACCTTC. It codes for CASSLAGPPEGYTF.